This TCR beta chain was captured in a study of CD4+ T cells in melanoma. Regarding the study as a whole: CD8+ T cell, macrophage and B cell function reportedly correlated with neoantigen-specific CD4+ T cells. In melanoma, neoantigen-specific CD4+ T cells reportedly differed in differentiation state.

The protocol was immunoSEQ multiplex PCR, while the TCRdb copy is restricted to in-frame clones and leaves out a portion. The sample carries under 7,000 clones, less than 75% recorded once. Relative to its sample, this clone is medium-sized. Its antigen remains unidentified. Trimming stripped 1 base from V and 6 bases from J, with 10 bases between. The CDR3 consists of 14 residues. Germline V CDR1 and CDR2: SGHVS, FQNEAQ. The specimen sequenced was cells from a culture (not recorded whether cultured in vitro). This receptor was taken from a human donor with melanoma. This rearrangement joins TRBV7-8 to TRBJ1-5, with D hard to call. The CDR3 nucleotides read TGTGCCAGCAGCTTAGGAAACGTAGGTCAGCCCCAGCATTTT. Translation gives CASSLGNVGQPQHF.